What follows are 8 T cell receptor beta chains derived from one specimen sequenced in a study of cytomegalovirus exposure and HLA in healthy donors. The data were produced by immunoSEQ multiplex PCR, yet TCRdb's version contains in-frame clones alone and is incomplete. The data hold some 240,000 clones, with around four fifths observed a single time. Sequencing was done on a sample of PBMCs. The receptors derive from a woman aged 18-29 years in good health and CMV-seronegative.

The chain combines TRBV4-2 with TRBJ1-2; D call uncertain. The CDR3 extends over 16 amino acids. CDR1 and CDR2 from the germline V gene are LGHNA and YNFKEQ. Trimming stripped 0 bases from V and 4 bases from J, with 15 bases between. This CDR3 reads CASSQEDRLTPYGYTF. The CDR3 bases are TGTGCCAGCAGCCAAGAAGATAGACTGACACCCTATGGCTACACCTTC.

This clone was counted between two and nine times. The rearrangement links TRBV30 to TRBJ2-1, with 8 bases matching TRBD1. Germline values: CDR1 GTSNPN, CDR2 SVGIG (reference sequence). CDR3 length: 14 residues. V trimming: 5 bases; J trimming: 6 bases; junction bases outside the gene matches: 9. This chain's CDR3 is CAWEGTGSGNEQFF. CDR3 nucleotide sequence: TGTGCCTGGGAGGGGACAGGCTCTGGCAATGAGCAGTTCTTC. Together with reference TRBV30 and TRBJ2-1, the CDR3 gives the full variable domain: SQTIHQWPATLVQPVGSPLSLECTVEGTSNPNLYWYRQAAGRGLQLLFYSVGIGQISSEVPQNLSASRPQDRQFILSSKKLLLSDSGFYLCAWEGTGSGNEQFFGPGTRLTVL.

Regarding this clone: Other DNA sequences of this sample code for an identical CDR3. The rearrangement uses TRBV9 and TRBJ2-7; 12 bases line up with TRBD2. The V segment lost 3 bases and the J segment 5 bases; nucleotides outside the gene matches: 3. Per germline, CDR1 SGDLS and CDR2 YYNGEE. This CDR3 is 14 amino acids long. CDR3 bases: TGTGCCAGCAGCGCGACTAGCGGGAGAGACGAGCAGTACTTC. Protein sequence: CASSATSGRDEQYF.

The chain carries TRBV5-1 and TRBJ2-1; tentative D call: TRBD2 (5 bases). Trimming left V 4 bases short and J 0 bases short, with 14 bases between. The length of the CDR3 is 16 residues. In germline, CDR1 is SGHRS, CDR2 YFSETQ. The CDR3 protein is CASSRSGFDSYNEQFF. The CDR3 DNA sequence: TGCGCCAGCAGCAGAAGCGGTTTTGACTCCTACAATGAGCAGTTCTTC.

The chain couples TRBV28 to TRBJ2-5, with D perhaps matching TRBD1 (6 bases). The germline V and J ends were trimmed by 4 bases and 2 bases, with 11 bases remaining between them. This CDR3 comprises 14 residues. Germline V gives CDR1 MDHEN, CDR2 SYDVKM. The CDR3 coding sequence is TGTGCCAGCAGTTCACAGGGATTGCAAGAGACCCAGTACTTC. Its protein product is CASSSQGLQETQYF.

This clone was recorded once. This rearrangement joins TRBV7-9 to TRBJ1-1, with 7 bases aligning to TRBD1. The junction had 6 bases not matched to a gene; V was cut back by 1 base and J by 7 bases. This CDR3 contains 14 residues. The germline CDR1 and CDR2 sequences are SEHNR and FQNEAQ (reference sequence). CDR3 DNA sequence: TGTGCCAGCAGCTTAGGGGGTAACAGGGGTGAAGCTTTCTTT. Its protein product is CASSLGGNRGEAFF.

The chain joins TRBV9 to TRBJ1-1; D is ambiguous. The CDR3 extends over 14 amino acids. CDR1 SGDLS and CDR2 YYNGEE come from the germline V gene. V was trimmed by 2 bases and J by 6 bases, leaving 14 bases between them. CDR3 sequence (DNA): TGTGCCAGCAGCGTCCTTCAGGAAAATGCTGAAGCTTTCTTT. It yields the protein CASSVLQENAEAFF. The full variable domain, rest sourced from reference TRBV9 and TRBJ1-1, is DSGVTQTPKHLITATGQRVTLRCSPRSGDLSVYWYQQSLDQGLQFLIQYYNGEERAKGNILERFSAQQFPDLHSELNLSSLELGDSALYFCASSVLQENAEAFFGQGTRLTVV.

The V gene is TRBV7-9, the J gene TRBJ1-5, with 7 positions matching TRBD1. Germline lookup yields CDR1 SEHNR and CDR2 FQNEAQ (reference sequence). After removal of 5 bases from V and 0 bases from J, the junction contained 16 bases not matched to a gene. The CDR3 is 19 residues long. CDR3 in DNA: TGTGCCAGCAGCCAAATAGAGGACAGGCGCCCTTATAGCAATCAGCCCCAGCATTTT. Residues: CASSQIEDRRPYSNQPQHF.